This TCR beta chain was identified during a study of long-term antiretroviral therapy in people with HIV. Germline trimming cut 6 bases from V and 7 bases from J; bases unmatched to any gene: 12. Germline CDR1 MNHEY, CDR2 SVGAGI. The CDR3 is 15 residues long. The assay, immunoSEQ v3.0, was run at survey level. TCRdb's table, derived via immunoSEQ multiplex PCR, lists solely in-frame clones and lacks some. The repertoire consists of around 26,000 clones, with about 88% occurring once and the leading ten covering around 5.2%. This chain links TRBV6-5 with TRBJ2-1; 7 nucleotides align to TRBD1. Sequencing was performed on unsorted PBMCs, taken just over 2.6 years after starting antiretroviral therapy. The clonotype originates from a man aged 40-50 years with HIV. The CDR3 DNA follows: TGTGCCAGCAGGAGACAGGGACCTCCGACGAATGAGCAGTTCTTC. Its translation is CASRRQGPPTNEQFF.